This T cell receptor beta chain was sequenced during a study of Ad26.COV2.S vaccination and SARS-CoV-2 variants. Study summary: Ad26.COV2.S was injected intramuscularly once or twice, 56 days apart. Overall study results and limits: Assessments of TCR breadth and depth may have underestimated the total T cell responses. People given the vaccine had a wider spike-specific TCR breadth than placebo recipients did.

Comment on this clone: The target antigen is unknown.

TCRdb's table, derived via immunoSEQ multiplex PCR, lists solely in-frame clones and lacks some. The sample lists around 340,000 clones; approximately 90% were seen once. Treatment: approximately 18 received Ad26.COV2.S at low or high dose, single or two shots; about 5 received placebo; per-sample allocation not given. Sampling was performed 63 days after the first vaccine or placebo injection. Donation came from an adult in Boston who was aged 18-55 years. V was clipped by 6 bases and J by 2 bases; unmatched bases: 3. This CDR3 contains 15 residues. Germline CDR1 is LNHNV and CDR2 is YYDKDF (reference sequence).

The genes are TRBV15 and TRBJ1-5; 11 positions agree with TRBD1. This material consisted of peripheral blood, taken in a trial of Ad26.COV2.S vaccine versus placebo. The TCR was taken from a person between 18 and 65 years old who received the Ad26.COV2.S COVID-19 vaccine or a placebo. The CDR3 reads CATRRTGGGNQPQHF. CDR3 DNA: TGTGCCACCAGAAGGACAGGGGGCGGCAATCAGCCCCAGCATTTT.